This T cell receptor beta chain was profiled in a study of CD8 T cells in Susac syndrome. An amount of RNA that ranged from 0.5 to 1 ug was reverse transcribed with random hexamers. TCRdb analysed the immunoSEQ multiplex PCR reads with MiXCR anew, one entry per CDR3 protein. This table has approximately 120,000 distinct CDR3 sequences, about 93% appearing once. The source is a human donor in good health. The sequenced sample consisted of CD4+ T cells from PBMCs.

DNA of the CDR3: TGTGCCAGCCAAAGGATAGAGAACACCGGGGAGCTGTTTTTT. This translates into CASQRIENTGELFF. V gene TRBV6-2 or TRBV6-3 combines with J gene TRBJ2-2; D remains ambiguous. This CDR3 comprises 14 residues. V was shortened by 8 bases and J by 1 base, with 11 bases between the two germline ends. Germline V lookup: CDR1 MNHEY, CDR2 SVGEGT.